Presented here are 2 T cell receptor beta chains from one specimen sequenced in a study of blood T cell repertoires in COVID-19. TCRdb's copy holds only in-frame clones and misses some; the assay was immunoSEQ multiplex PCR. The data hold hundreds of thousands of clones, with 70% to 90% observed a single time. The material sequenced was peripheral blood. The receptors come from a woman in her 70s with active or convalescent COVID-19.

This chain joins TRBV5-1 and TRBJ1-6; TRBD1 aligns across 8 bases. The CDR3 spans 14 residues. The V and J ends lost 5 bases and 11 bases, in that order; junction bases with no gene match: 9. CDR1 is SGHRS and CDR2 is YFSETQ in the germline V gene. The CDR3 protein is CASRDRTGWAPLHF. In DNA, the CDR3 is TGCGCCAGCAGAGACCGGACAGGGTGGGCACCCCTCCACTTT.

This chain links TRBV7-6 with TRBJ2-1; 11 bases are a match to TRBD2. CDR3 length equals 17 residues. After removal of 5 bases from V and 9 bases from J, the junction contained 15 bases not matched to a gene. Per the germline V gene, CDR1 is SGHVS and CDR2 is FNYEAQ. The CDR3: CASSPLLIAGGGGEQFF. CDR3 bases: TGTGCCAGCAGCCCTCTCCTTATAGCGGGAGGGGGGGGTGAGCAGTTCTTC.